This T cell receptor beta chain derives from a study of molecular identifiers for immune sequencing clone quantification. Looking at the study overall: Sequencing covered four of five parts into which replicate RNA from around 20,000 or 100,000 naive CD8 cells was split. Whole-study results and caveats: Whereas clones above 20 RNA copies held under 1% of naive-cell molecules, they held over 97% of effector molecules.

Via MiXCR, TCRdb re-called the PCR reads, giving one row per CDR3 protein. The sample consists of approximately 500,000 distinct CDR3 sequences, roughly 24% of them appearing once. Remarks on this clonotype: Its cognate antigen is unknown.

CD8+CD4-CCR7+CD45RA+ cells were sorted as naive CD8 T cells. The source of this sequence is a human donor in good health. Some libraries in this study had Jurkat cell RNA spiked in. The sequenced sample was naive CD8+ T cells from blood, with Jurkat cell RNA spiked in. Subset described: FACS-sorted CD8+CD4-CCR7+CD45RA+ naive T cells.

The CDR3: CASRAGGVGELFF. CDR3 bases: TGTGCCAGCAGAGCGGGAGGGGTCGGGGAGCTGTTTTTT. J is TRBJ2-2 and V is TRBV7-3, with 10 bases fitting TRBD2. V was clipped by 6 bases and J by 7 bases; unmatched bases: 2. Germline CDR1 reads SGHTA; CDR2 reads FQGTGA. The CDR3 is 13 residues long.